These T cell receptor beta chains were read from a single sample in a study of cytomegalovirus exposure and HLA in healthy donors. Generated by immunoSEQ multiplex PCR, the TCRdb table keeps only in-frame clones and is missing some. There are 150,000 to 250,000 clones in the sample; 60% to 85% occur only once, and approximately 1.5% lies in the top ten. Sequenced input: PBMCs. Source of these receptors: a girl aged 10-17 years in good health and CMV-seropositive. The CDR3 runs from the conserved cysteine through the conserved F or W. A D gene is named only where the DNA matches it firmly. Clone size appears in some rows only: once, few, many, or a class for an expanded clone.

>NA|TRBJ2-2|TRBV4-3|TRBD2
TGCGCCAGCAGCCAAGGAGGGACTAGCTTGAACACCGGGGAGCTGTTTTTT
CASSQGGTSLNTGELFF
>NA|TRBJ2-1|TRBV5-1|NA
TGCGCCAGCAGCTGGAGCGGGGGGCGGACAGGGGAGCAGTTCTTC
CASSWSGGRTGEQFF
>once|TRBJ2-1|TRBV6-6|NA
TGTGCCAGCTCCGTGTTGCGGGGAGGTTCCAATGAGCAGTTCTTC
CASSVLRGGSNEQFF
>once|TRBJ2-7|TRBV6-6|NA
TGTGCCAGCATCCAGGTAGAGGGCGGCGGCGAGCAGTACTTC
CASIQVEGGGEQYF
>few|TRBJ2-7|TRBV6-5|TRBD2
TGTGCCAGCAGCGGTAGCGGGGGGGCAGCCGAGCAGTACTTC
CASSGSGGAAEQYF
>once|TRBJ1-1|TRBV18|NA
TGTGCCAGCTCACCACTTCCGATTAGCACTGAAGCTTTCTTT
CASSPLPISTEAFF
>NA|TRBJ2-5|TRBV28|NA
TGTGCCAGCAGAATAAGGGGACAAGAGACCCAGTACTTC
CASRIRGQETQYF
>NA|TRBJ2-3|TRBV6-5|NA
TGTGCCAGCAGTTACGCCGGGGGACTCAACACAGATACGCAGTATTTT
CASSYAGGLNTDTQYF
>NA|TRBJ1-4|TRBV10-2|NA
TGCGCCAGCAGTGATCCGGGGGAAAAACTGTTTTTT
CASSDPGEKLFF
>NA|TRBJ2-7|TRBV4-1|NA
TGCGCCAGCAGCCAGAATCTAATAACTGGCGAGCAGTACTTC
CASSQNLITGEQYF
>NA|TRBJ2-3|TRBV4-1|TRBD2
TGCGCCAGCAGCCAGGGCCCCTTAGCGGGGGCCCCATCCTTT
CASSQGPLAGAPSF
>once|TRBJ2-7|TRBV7-6|NA
TGTGCCAGCAGCTTAGAGAGGGGGAACTACGAGCAGTACTTC
CASSLERGNYEQYF
>NA|TRBJ1-1|TRBV11-2|NA
TGTGCCATCTTCGGGGGGACTGAAGCTTTCTTT
CAIFGGTEAFF
>NA|TRBJ1-2|TRBV10-2|NA
TGCGCCAACTACGGGGGCTATGGCTACACCTTC
CANYGGYGYTF
>NA|TRBJ2-1|TRBV11-2|NA
TGTGCCAGCAACATCCCCCCCCCTGAGCAGTTCTTC
CASNIPPPEQFF
>NA|TRBJ2-7|TRBV6-5|NA
TGTGCCAGCAGTTACTCGGCTGGCGAGCAGTACTTC
CASSYSAGEQYF
>NA|TRBJ1-4|TRBV4-3|TRBD1
TGCGCCAGCAGCCAAGACTGGACAGGGGACCTTGTAAAACTGTTTTTT
CASSQDWTGDLVKLFF
>few|TRBJ2-2|TRBV4-3|TRBD2
TGCGCCAGCAGCCAAGAGACTAGCGGGGGAGCCGGGGAGCTGTTTTTT
CASSQETSGGAGELFF
>NA|TRBJ2-3|TRBV5-6|TRBD2
TGTGCCAGCAGCCGGGGCGGCGGGGGGGCTGCAGATACGCAGTATTTT
CASSRGGGGAADTQYF
>NA|TRBJ2-7|TRBV14|NA
TGTGCCAGCAGCCAAGACAGGGGAATCGAGCAGTACTTC
CASSQDRGIEQYF
>NA|TRBJ2-7|TRBV5-1|TRBD1
TGCGCCAGCAGCGTTGGGGGGACAGGGTCGAGCGAGCAGTACTTC
CASSVGGTGSSEQYF
>NA|TRBJ2-7|TRBV11-2|TRBD2
TGTGCCAGCAGCTATCTAGCGGGGGGGCCCCACGAGCAGTACTTC
CASSYLAGGPHEQYF
>NA|TRBJ2-5|TRBV7-9|TRBD2
TGTGCCAGCAGCCCCCCGTTTAGCGGGGTGGAGACCCAGTACTTC
CASSPPFSGVETQYF
>few|TRBJ1-5|TRBV2|NA
TGTGCCAGCAGAGGGGGAACACCTAATCAGCCCCAGCATTTT
CASRGGTPNQPQHF
>NA|TRBJ2-5|TRBV4-3|NA
TGCGCCAGCAGCCAAGATTCTTTGGGTGGGGGCGCGTGTCTGGAGACCCAGTACTTC
CASSQDSLGGGACLETQYF
>NA|TRBJ2-7|TRBV4-2|TRBD2
TGTGCCAGCAGCCCTGGACTAGCGGGGGGATTGGCCTACGAGCAGTACTTC
CASSPGLAGGLAYEQYF
>NA|TRBJ1-1|TRBV10-3|NA
TGTGCCATCAGTGAAAATGTGAGCACTGAAGCTTTCTTT
CAISENVSTEAFF
>NA|TRBJ1-4|TRBV5-1|TRBD1
TGCGCCAGCTTACCGGGACAGGGTAATGAAAAACTGTTTTTT
CASLPGQGNEKLFF